The 26 T cell receptor beta chains below all came from one sample that was sequenced in a study of OX40 agonist ivuxolimab in advanced cancers. Assay: immunoSEQ multiplex PCR; the TCRdb copy retains only in-frame clones and omits some. The table records tens of thousands of clones, 79% of them present only once. Sequencing used CD4+ or CD8+ T cells sorted from blood, obtained in a trial of the OX40 agonist ivuxolimab. These receptors were obtained from an adult with an advanced solid tumor such as melanoma, head and neck, liver or kidney cancer.

The gene calls are TRBV27 and TRBJ2-5; D tentatively reads TRBD1 or TRBD2 (7 bases each). The CDR3 has 16 residues. Germline CDR1 MNHEY, CDR2 SMNVEV (reference sequence). V lost 6 bases and J 5 bases, leaving 22 bases between the germline ends. This CDR3 reads CASSLGRGRGLETQYF. The DNA for the CDR3 is TGTGCCAGCAGCCTGGGGCGGGGGAGGGGGCTGGAGACCCAGTACTTC.

This clone was seen a single time. V is TRBV15 and J is TRBJ1-5; D is unresolved. The CDR3 is 13 amino acids. Germline V lookup: CDR1 LNHNV, CDR2 YYDKDF (reference sequence). V was cut by 8 bases and J by 4 bases, with 12 bases left in between. The CDR3 loop reads CATSREGNQPQHF. CDR3 sequence (DNA): TGTGCCACCTCGCGCGAAGGGAATCAGCCCCAGCATTTT.

The chain recombines TRBV6-5 with TRBJ1-5, with a possible D match to TRBD1 (5 bases). CDR1 is MNHEY and CDR2 is SVGAGI in the germline V gene. V was pared by 0 bases and J by 7 bases, with 16 bases between. CDR3 length: 16 amino acids. The CDR3 reads CASSYSPGTAPQPQHF. The CDR3 DNA reads as TGTGCCAGCAGTTACTCGCCGGGGACCGCCCCGCAGCCCCAGCATTTT.

The V call is TRBV19, the J call TRBJ1-5, with 9 bases identical to TRBD1. Germline CDR1 LNHDA, CDR2 SQIVND (reference sequence). CDR3 size: 19 residues. J gave up 6 bases and V 5 bases, and 20 bases lay outside the gene matches. CDR3 in amino acids: CASSPPTWTGESKGQPQHF. Here the CDR3 DNA reads TGTGCCAGTAGTCCCCCGACATGGACAGGGGAGAGTAAAGGTCAGCCCCAGCATTTT.

CDR3 in DNA: TGTGCCAGTAGTAGCCCCCGTCTCAACTATGGCTACACCTTC. It encodes CASSSPRLNYGYTF. The genes are TRBV19 and TRBJ1-2, with unresolved D. The ends were cut back, 4 bases at V and 2 bases at J, with 11 bases in the middle. From germline, CDR1 is LNHDA and CDR2 SQIVND (reference sequence). The CDR3 length is 14 residues.

The J gene is TRBJ1-3, the V gene TRBV6-5; no clear D gene. V dropped 6 bases and J dropped 0 bases, with 6 bases sitting between them. Germline CDR1 is MNHEY and CDR2 is SVGAGI. The CDR3 sequence is 13 residues long. The CDR3 sequence: CASRESSGNTIYF. DNA for the CDR3: TGTGCCAGCAGGGAGAGCTCTGGAAACACCATATATTTT.

The chain combines TRBV10-2 with TRBJ1-1; no definite D call. Germline values: CDR1 WSHSY, CDR2 SAAADI. CDR3 size: 13 residues. The V and J ends lost 5 bases and 1 base respectively, with 8 bases between them. As DNA, the CDR3 is TGCGCCAGCAGTTACGAGGGGAACACTGAAGCTTTCTTT. Its translation is CASSYEGNTEAFF.

This sequence joins TRBV4-2 and TRBJ2-2; 10 bases are a match to TRBD2. Germline-derived CDR1 and CDR2 are LGHNA and YNFKEQ. The CDR3 consists of 15 residues. V was clipped by 0 bases and J by 5 bases; unmatched bases: 0. Written as DNA, the CDR3 is TGTGCCAGCAGCCAAGAACTAGCGGGGACCGGGGAGCTGTTTTTT. Its protein is CASSQELAGTGELFF.

The CDR3 DNA follows: TGTGCCAGCAGCTCCTTAGCGGGGGTTAGCACAGATACGCAGTATTTT. This sequence encodes CASSSLAGVSTDTQYF. This chain joins TRBV5-6 and TRBJ2-3; 9 bases map to TRBD2. This CDR3 is 16 amino acids long. Germline assignment: CDR1 SGHDT and CDR2 YYEEEE. Germline trimming cut 3 bases from V and 0 bases from J; bases unmatched to any gene: 5.

The V gene is TRBV7-9, the J gene TRBJ2-5; a weak D match, TRBD2 (5 bases). The CDR3 length is 13 residues. V was clipped by 1 base and J by 5 bases, with 8 bases between them. The V gene's germline CDR1 is SEHNR and CDR2 FQNEAQ (reference sequence). The CDR3 nucleotides are TGTGCCAGCAGCTTAGTATGGGAGGAGACCCAGTACTTC. It yields the protein CASSLVWEETQYF.

V and J are TRBV28 and TRBJ2-5; the match to TRBD1 covers 9 bases. Trimming cost V 7 bases and J 5 bases; bases outside gene matches: 5. This CDR3 has 13 residues. Germline loops: CDR1 MDHEN, CDR2 SYDVKM. CDR3 protein: CASTGQGTETQYF. CDR3 in DNA: TGTGCCAGCACTGGACAGGGGACGGAGACCCAGTACTTC.

The gene calls are TRBV7-6 and TRBJ2-7; TRBD1 matches at 9 bases. This CDR3 region has 14 residues. The germline V gene has CDR1 SGHVS and CDR2 FNYEAQ. Trimming at V came to 5 bases and at J to 5 bases, leaving 7 bases not matched to a gene. For the CDR3, the DNA is TGTGCCAGCAGCCCACAGGGGGCGAACCACGAGCAGTACTTC. Its protein product is CASSPQGANHEQYF.

The chain recombines TRBV7-9 with TRBJ2-1; 12 bases are a match to TRBD2. Unmatched junction bases numbered 3, after V lost 5 bases and J lost 7 bases. Germline V gene data show CDR1 as SEHNR and CDR2 as FQNEAQ (reference sequence). The CDR3 runs 14 residues. The CDR3 region is CASSPGLAGNEQFF. CDR3 in DNA: TGTGCCAGCAGCCCGGGACTAGCGGGTAATGAGCAGTTCTTC.

The chain combines TRBV18 with TRBJ2-5, with D perhaps TRBD2 (5 bases). Germline V gene lookup returns CDR1 KGHSH and CDR2 LQKENI. Trimming left V 2 bases short and J 3 bases short, with 13 bases between. This CDR3 is 15 amino acids long. CDR3 region: CASSPDFPGKETQYF. Written as DNA, the CDR3 is TGTGCCAGCTCACCAGACTTTCCGGGGAAAGAGACCCAGTACTTC.

The V call is TRBV7-5, the J call TRBJ1-1. TRBV7-5 is noted as a pseudogene. The CDR3 is made up of 16 amino acids. The DNA for the CDR3 is TGTGTCAGAAGTGGGGAACCGCAGGCCCCTTACACTGAAGCTTTCTTT. The encoded protein is CVRSGEPQAPYTEAFF.

This clone was seen just once. V is TRBV7-9 and J is TRBJ1-2; D is unresolved. CDR3 length: 15 residues. V lost 1 base, J lost 2 bases, and 11 bases lay in between. The germline CDR1 and CDR2 sequences are SEHNR and FQNEAQ (reference sequence). CDR3 DNA sequence: TGTGCCAGCAGCTTAGACGCGGGCTCCAACTATGGCTACACCTTC. Translating it yields CASSLDAGSNYGYTF.

The chain employs TRBV5-4 and TRBJ1-1; unclear D gene. CDR3 length equals 13 residues. Per germline, CDR1 SGHNT and CDR2 YYREEE (reference sequence). Between the trimmed V and J ends, which lost 0 bases and 8 bases, there was a span of 11 bases. The CDR3 nucleotides are TGTGCCAGCAGCTTGGGAGGGAAGTGGGAAGCTTTCTTT. This gives the protein CASSLGGKWEAFF.

The CDR3 DNA is TGCGCCAGCAGCCAGACCGGGACAGGGACTGGAAACACCATATATTTT. Protein product: CASSQTGTGTGNTIYF. V usage is TRBV5-1 and J usage is TRBJ1-3; 9 bases agree with TRBD1. The V gene end was trimmed by 4 bases and the J gene end by 2 bases; junction bases not matched to a gene: 7. Germline V lookup: CDR1 SGHRS, CDR2 YFSETQ. This CDR3 is 16 amino acids long.

This rearrangement joins TRBV30 to TRBJ1-6, with 8 bases identical to TRBD1. Trimming removed 3 bases from V and 9 bases from J; junction bases left unmatched: 7. The CDR3 totals 14 residues. In germline, CDR1 is GTSNPN, CDR2 SVGIG (reference sequence). The CDR3 is CAWSPQGGTSPLHF. CDR3 in DNA: TGTGCCTGGAGCCCACAGGGGGGAACTTCACCCCTCCACTTT.

Judged by abundance, this clone is medium-sized. The J gene is TRBJ2-1, the V gene TRBV19; D unresolved. Trimming stripped 3 bases from V and 3 bases from J, with 6 bases between. Germline values: CDR1 LNHDA, CDR2 SQIVND (reference sequence). This CDR3 spans 13 amino acids. DNA of the CDR3: TGTGCCAGTAGTATGGATAGCTACAATGAGCAGTTCTTC. Its translation: CASSMDSYNEQFF. Full variable domain (rest looked up from reference TRBV19 and TRBJ2-1): DGGITQSPKYLFRKEGQNVTLSCEQNLNHDAMYWYRQDPGQGLRLIYYSQIVNDFQKGDIAEGYSVSREKKESFPLTVTSAQKNPTAFYLCASSMDSYNEQFFGPGTRLTVL.

This clone was recorded a few times. The chain recombines TRBV10-3 with TRBJ1-3; possibly TRBD1 for D (6 bases). The CDR3 is 17 residues long. Germline values: CDR1 ENHRY, CDR2 SYGVKD. The ends were cut back, 2 bases at V and 3 bases at J, with 17 bases in the middle. The CDR3 DNA reads TGTGCCATCAGTGAGGGTGCGGCAGGGGTTGTTGGAAACACCATATATTTT. Its protein is CAISEGAAGVVGNTIYF.

The V and J genes are TRBV6-5 and TRBJ2-1, with 8 positions matching TRBD1. V shed 2 bases and J 15 bases; nucleotides not matched to a gene: 6. The CDR3 loop spans 12 amino acids. Germline CDR1 and CDR2: MNHEY and SVGAGI. CDR3 region: CASSYPEGQAFF. CDR3 coding DNA: TGTGCCAGCAGTTACCCCGAGGGACAGGCGTTCTTC.

V usage is TRBV2 and J usage is TRBJ2-1; unclear D gene. Trimming took 4 bases from V and 6 from J, leaving 7 bases between them. This CDR3 is built from 12 residues. In germline, CDR1 is SNHLY, CDR2 FYNNEI. The DNA for the CDR3 is TGTGCCAGCAGTGGGTTGGTCAATGAGCAGTTCTTC. Protein sequence: CASSGLVNEQFF.

This clone occurred once. Written as DNA, the CDR3 is TGTGCCAGCAGCGTAGAGGGACAGGGAGGGTATGGCTACACCTTC. This codes for CASSVEGQGGYGYTF. This chain links TRBV9 with TRBJ1-2; 9 nucleotides align to TRBD1. The CDR3 is 15 residues long. V trimming: 0 bases; J trimming: 5 bases; junction bases outside the gene matches: 5. Looked up from germline, CDR1 is SGDLS and CDR2 is YYNGEE.

The rearrangement joins TRBV5-4 to TRBJ2-1; TRBD1 agrees at 9 bases. Trimming took 4 bases from V and 2 from J; bases not matched to a gene: 7. Germline V lookup: CDR1 SGHNT, CDR2 YYREEE (reference sequence). The CDR3 totals 16 residues. The CDR3 region has the DNA TGTGCCAGCAGCCCATGGACAGGGGAAACCTACAATGAGCAGTTCTTC. Its protein product is CASSPWTGETYNEQFF.

The chain joins TRBV30 to TRBJ2-7, with D unresolved. The CDR3 has 11 amino acids. Germline loops: CDR1 GTSNPN, CDR2 SVGIG (reference sequence). V was cut by 2 bases and J by 2 bases, with 4 bases left in between. The CDR3 region has the DNA TGTGCCTGGAGTCGACCCTACGAGCAGTACTTC. The encoded protein is CAWSRPYEQYF.